The 20 T cell receptor beta chains reported below all come from one sample, sequenced in a study of T-cell memory formation after mild COVID-19. Via MiXCR, TCRdb re-called the 5' RACE reads, giving one row per CDR3 protein. Of approximately 260,000 distinct CDR3 sequences detected, about 17% appear once; the ten largest clones hold around 23%. Specimen: PBMCs or a T cell subset sorted from them (not recorded which). The receptors derive from a man aged 18 to 29 who had mild COVID-19 (a few samples of this study predate the infection). Cell type and time point are not known.

The chain carries TRBV7-2 and TRBJ2-3; D could derive from TRBD1 or TRBD2 (6 bases each). The CDR3 runs 16 residues. Germline CDR1 is SGHTA and CDR2 is FQGNSA. V was cut by 4 bases and J by 5 bases, with 19 bases left in between. This CDR3 reads CASSSPSGGLRDTQYF. The CDR3 bases are TGTGCCAGCAGCTCCCCCTCCGGGGGCCTTCGAGATACGCAGTATTTT. Full variable domain (remainder filled in from reference TRBV7-2 and TRBJ2-3): GAGVSQSPSNKVTEKGKDVELRCDPISGHTALYWYRQSLGQGLEFLIYFQGNSAPDKSGLPSDRFSAERTGGSVSTLTIQRTQQEDSAVYLCASSSPSGGLRDTQYFGPGTRLTVL.

This clonotype was detected a few times. This chain joins TRBV4-3 and TRBJ1-1; D remains ambiguous. The length of the CDR3 is 14 residues. V was cut by 0 bases and J by 7 bases, with 12 bases left in between. Per the germline V gene, CDR1 is LGHNA and CDR2 is YSLEER. The DNA of the CDR3 is TGCGCCAGCAGCCAAGAACGGTCCAGATTTGAAGCTTTCTTT. This gives the protein CASSQERSRFEAFF.

V is TRBV4-1 and J is TRBJ1-1, with 8 bases that match TRBD1. CDR3 length: 13 residues. The germline gives CDR1 MGHRA, CDR2 YSYEKL. The V gene end was trimmed by 3 bases and the J gene end by 4 bases; junction bases not matched to a gene: 1. This CDR3 is CASSQTGATEAFF. CDR3 DNA: TGCGCCAGCAGCCAGACAGGGGCCACTGAAGCTTTCTTT.

This clonotype occurred a few times. The chain recombines TRBV2 with TRBJ1-1; the match to TRBD1 covers 8 bases. After removal of 6 bases from V and 2 bases from J, the junction contained 5 bases not matched to a gene. In germline, CDR1 is SNHLY, CDR2 FYNNEI. The CDR3 is made up of 14 amino acids. The CDR3 sequence: CASSGQGGNTEAFF. DNA for the CDR3: TGTGCCAGCAGCGGACAGGGCGGTAACACTGAAGCTTTCTTT. Full variable domain (missing parts from reference TRBV2 and TRBJ1-1): EPEVTQTPSHQVTQMGQEVILRCVPISNHLYFYWYRQILGQKVEFLVSFYNNEISEKSEIFDDQFSVERPDGSNFTLKIRSTKLEDSAMYFCASSGQGGNTEAFFGQGTRLTVV.

V is TRBV7-3 and J is TRBJ2-3, with 7 bases identical to TRBD2. This CDR3 has 16 amino acids. Losses at the gene ends were 2 bases for V and 1 base for J; bases not matched to a gene: 6. Per the germline V gene, CDR1 is SGHTA and CDR2 is FQGTGA. This CDR3 is CASSLYPSGGTDTQYF. CDR3 in DNA: TGTGCCAGCAGCTTATACCCTAGCGGCGGCACAGATACGCAGTATTTT.

The V gene is TRBV7-2, the J gene TRBJ2-5, with a tentative D call TRBD2 (6 bases). CDR1 and CDR2 from the germline V gene are SGHTA and FQGNSA. Deletions cut 1 base from V and 4 bases from J, with 10 bases between. CDR3 length: 14 amino acids. The CDR3 DNA reads as TGTGCCAGCAGCTTAGACCGCGGGGCAGAGACCCAGTACTTC. Translated, it gives CASSLDRGAETQYF.

The CDR3 nucleotides are TGTGCCAGCAGCCGTCGGGCAGGGGATGGCTACACCTTC. Its translation is CASSRRAGDGYTF. The chain recombines TRBV2 with TRBJ1-2, with a possible D match to TRBD1 (6 bases). The CDR3 is 13 residues long. Between the trimmed V and J ends, which lost 6 bases and 6 bases, there was a span of 14 bases. Germline V gene data show CDR1 as SNHLY and CDR2 as FYNNEI.

The V and J genes are TRBV20-1 and TRBJ2-1; the D is unclear. Germline V gene lookup returns CDR1 DFQATT and CDR2 SNEGSKA (reference sequence). The CDR3 has 13 residues. Trimming shortened V by 0 bases and J by 7 bases, and 10 bases separated the two germline ends. The chain's CDR3 is CSARDVGKNEQFF. The CDR3 DNA is TGCAGTGCTAGAGATGTGGGAAAAAATGAGCAGTTCTTC.

This clonotype appeared a few times. The chain uses TRBV6-5 and TRBJ2-7; no clear D gene. V lost 9 bases and J 3 bases, leaving 18 bases between the germline ends. Germline V gene lookup returns CDR1 MNHEY and CDR2 SVGAGI. CDR3 length: 14 amino acids. CDR3 sequence (DNA): TGTGCCAGTTCCCCCACCGGACCAGTCTACGAGCAGTACTTC. Amino acids: CASSPTGPVYEQYF.

This clonotype appeared a few times. This sequence joins TRBV5-1 and TRBJ2-5, with 7 bases lining up with TRBD1. Trimming removed 2 bases from V and 5 bases from J; junction bases left unmatched: 6. Germline CDR1 SGHRS, CDR2 YFSETQ. This CDR3 comprises 14 residues. The CDR3 protein is CASSLQGKRETQYF. For the CDR3, the DNA is TGCGCCAGCAGCTTACAGGGGAAGCGGGAGACCCAGTACTTC.

This chain links TRBV5-6 with TRBJ2-7; either TRBD1 or TRBD2 may supply D (5 bases each). CDR1 SGHDT and CDR2 YYEEEE come from the germline V gene. Trimming removed 4 bases from V and 6 bases from J, with 11 bases in between. This CDR3 spans 12 amino acids. CDR3 protein: CASSLWGFEQYV. The CDR3 region has the DNA TGTGCCAGCAGCCTTTGGGGGTTCGAGCAGTACGTC.

The V call is TRBV7-2, the J call TRBJ1-1, with no clear D. V shed 5 bases and J shed 1 base, with 11 bases lying between them. The germline V gene has CDR1 SGHTA and CDR2 FQGNSA. This CDR3 contains 14 residues. The CDR3 sequence is CASSASPGNTEAFF. The CDR3 nucleotides are TGTGCCAGCAGCGCCTCACCGGGGAACACTGAAGCTTTCTTT.

At least ten counts were recorded for this clonotype. The chain has TRBV4-3 and TRBJ1-4; the match to TRBD1 covers 8 bases. The germline V gene encodes CDR1 LGHNA and CDR2 YSLEER. J gave up 8 bases and V 2 bases, and 7 bases lay outside the gene matches. The CDR3 is made up of 15 amino acids. In nucleotides, the CDR3 is TGCGCCAGCAGCCAAACTGACAGGGGAGGCGAAAAACTGTTTTTT. Protein product: CASSQTDRGGEKLFF.

This clonotype showed up just once. The chain couples TRBV6-5 to TRBJ2-1; unclear D gene. This CDR3 is 11 amino acids long. The germline V gene encodes CDR1 MNHEY and CDR2 SVGAGI. V was clipped by 10 bases and J by 7 bases, with 11 bases between them. The CDR3 DNA sequence: TGTGCCACCCGTTCCGGGAATGAGCAGTTCTTC. Protein sequence: CATRSGNEQFF.

This clonotype was counted a few times. This chain links TRBV7-2 with TRBJ2-5; TRBD2 agrees at 9 bases. The CDR3 has 15 residues. V lost 4 bases and J lost 5; bases outside the gene matches: 8. The germline V gene encodes CDR1 SGHTA and CDR2 FQGNSA. The DNA for the CDR3 is TGTGCCAGCAGCTCCTCCGGCGGGGGGGCGGAGACCCAGTACTTC. The encoded protein is CASSSSGGGAETQYF.

CDR3 sequence (DNA): TGCAGTGCTAGAGATTTCAGGACTAGCGGAAAGACCCAGTACTTC. Translation: CSARDFRTSGKTQYF. The chain combines TRBV20-1 with TRBJ2-5; 10 bases are a match to TRBD2. Trimming cost V 0 bases and J 6 bases; bases outside gene matches: 7. From germline, CDR1 is DFQATT and CDR2 SNEGSKA (reference sequence). This CDR3 contains 15 residues.

V usage is TRBV28 and J usage is TRBJ1-4, with D maybe TRBD1 (5 bases). Germline-derived CDR1 and CDR2 are MDHEN and SYDVKM. This CDR3 is 14 amino acids long. Deletions cut 5 bases from V and 8 bases from J, with 15 bases between. For the CDR3, the DNA is TGTGCCAGCAGTCTACCCCAGGGTAACGAAAAACTGTTTTTT. Translated, it gives CASSLPQGNEKLFF.

This clonotype was seen a handful of times. The genes are TRBV6-2 or TRBV6-3 and TRBJ2-2; a weak D match, TRBD2 (6 bases). V lost 4 bases and J lost 7, with 19 bases in between. This CDR3 has 16 amino acids. The germline V gene encodes CDR1 MNHEY and CDR2 SVGEGT. DNA for the CDR3: TGTGCCAGCAGTTCGGGTCGTCGGGGGTTCCTCGGGGAGCTGTTTTTT. It is translated as CASSSGRRGFLGELFF.

V is TRBV6-1 and J is TRBJ1-2; a possible D gene is TRBD1 (6 bases). Germline assignment: CDR1 MNHNS and CDR2 SASEGT. The V end was cut by 6 bases, the J end by 6 bases, with 23 bases between. The CDR3 has 16 residues. In DNA form, the CDR3 reads TGTGCCAGCAGGGCGGCGGCGATGGGGGCGTCAAATGGCTACACCTTC. Its translation: CASRAAAMGASNGYTF.

This clonotype has only a few counts. This chain links TRBV6-2 or TRBV6-3 with TRBJ2-6; D gene uncertain. Germline V gene sequence: CDR1 MNHEY, CDR2 SVGEGT. The CDR3 length is 16 residues. V dropped 0 bases and J dropped 0 bases, with 6 bases sitting between them. The CDR3 is CASSYSMVSGANVLTF. CDR3 coding DNA: TGTGCCAGCAGTTACTCGATGGTCTCTGGGGCCAACGTCCTGACTTTC.